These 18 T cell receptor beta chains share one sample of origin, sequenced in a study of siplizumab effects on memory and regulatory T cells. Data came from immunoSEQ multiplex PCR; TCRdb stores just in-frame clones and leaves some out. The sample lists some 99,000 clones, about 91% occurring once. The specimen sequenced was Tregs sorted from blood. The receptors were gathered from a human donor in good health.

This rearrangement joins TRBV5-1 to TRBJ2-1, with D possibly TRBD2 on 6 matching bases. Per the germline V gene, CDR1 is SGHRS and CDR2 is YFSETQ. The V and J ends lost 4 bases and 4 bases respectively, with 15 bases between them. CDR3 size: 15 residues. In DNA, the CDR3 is TGCGCCAGCAGCGTAATCGGGGGTGTATACAATGAGCAGTTCTTC. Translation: CASSVIGGVYNEQFF.

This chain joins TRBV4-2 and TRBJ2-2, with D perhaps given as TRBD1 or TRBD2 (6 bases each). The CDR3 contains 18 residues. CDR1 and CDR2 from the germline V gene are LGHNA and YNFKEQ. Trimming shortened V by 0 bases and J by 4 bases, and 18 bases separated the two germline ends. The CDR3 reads CASSQDQGGLRATGELFF. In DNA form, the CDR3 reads TGTGCCAGCAGCCAAGATCAAGGGGGACTTCGGGCCACCGGGGAGCTGTTTTTT.

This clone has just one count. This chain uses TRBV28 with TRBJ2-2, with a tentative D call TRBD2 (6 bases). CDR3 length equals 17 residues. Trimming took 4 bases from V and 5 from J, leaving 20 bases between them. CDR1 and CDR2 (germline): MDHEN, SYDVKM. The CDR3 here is CASSSTRSAGGTGELFF. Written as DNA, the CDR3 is TGTGCCAGCAGTTCCACCAGGTCGGCCGGGGGTACCGGGGAGCTGTTTTTT.

This CDR3 reads CASSLVTGEGGTEAFF. For the CDR3, the DNA is TGCGCCAGCAGCTTGGTGACAGGAGAAGGGGGCACTGAAGCTTTCTTT. The rearrangement uses TRBV5-1 and TRBJ1-1, with a tentative D call TRBD1 (6 bases). V was clipped by 0 bases and J by 4 bases, with 16 bases between them. In germline, CDR1 is SGHRS, CDR2 YFSETQ. The length of the CDR3 is 16 residues.

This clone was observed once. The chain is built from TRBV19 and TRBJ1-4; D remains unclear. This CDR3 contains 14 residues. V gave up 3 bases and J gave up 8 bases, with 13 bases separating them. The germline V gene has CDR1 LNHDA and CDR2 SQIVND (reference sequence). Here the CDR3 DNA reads TGTGCCAGTAGTATCCCCGCAACTTCGGAAAAACTGTTTTTT. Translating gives CASSIPATSEKLFF.

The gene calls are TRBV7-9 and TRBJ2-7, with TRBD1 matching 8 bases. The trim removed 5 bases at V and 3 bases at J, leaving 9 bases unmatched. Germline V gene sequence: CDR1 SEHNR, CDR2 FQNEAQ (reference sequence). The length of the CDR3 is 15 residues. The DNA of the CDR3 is TGTGCCAGCAGCAAGAACAGGGGGGATTACTACGAGCAGTACTTC. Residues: CASSKNRGDYYEQYF.

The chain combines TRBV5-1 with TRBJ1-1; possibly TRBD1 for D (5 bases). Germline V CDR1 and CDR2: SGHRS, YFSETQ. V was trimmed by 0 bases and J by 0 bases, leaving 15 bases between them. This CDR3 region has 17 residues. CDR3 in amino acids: CASSLEQIGVMNTEAFF. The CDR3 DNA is TGCGCCAGCAGCTTGGAACAGATAGGGGTAATGAACACTGAAGCTTTCTTT.

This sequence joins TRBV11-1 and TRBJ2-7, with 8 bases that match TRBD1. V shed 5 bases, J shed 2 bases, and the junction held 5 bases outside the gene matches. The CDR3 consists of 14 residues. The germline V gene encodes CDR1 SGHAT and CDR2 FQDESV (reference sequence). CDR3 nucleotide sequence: TGTGCCAGCAGCCAGGACAGGGCAACCTACGAGCAGTACTTC. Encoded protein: CASSQDRATYEQYF.

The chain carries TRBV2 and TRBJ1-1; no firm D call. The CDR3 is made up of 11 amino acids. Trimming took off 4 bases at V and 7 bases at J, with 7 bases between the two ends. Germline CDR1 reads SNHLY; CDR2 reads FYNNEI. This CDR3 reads CASSGTDEAFF. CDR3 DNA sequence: TGTGCCAGCAGTGGGACCGATGAAGCTTTCTTT.

The CDR3 region is CASSMDGTVGYGYTF. The CDR3 DNA sequence: TGTGCCAGTAGTATGGACGGGACAGTTGGGTATGGCTACACCTTC. This chain links TRBV19 with TRBJ1-2; 7 bases map to TRBD1. V shed 3 bases, J shed 5 bases, and the junction held 9 bases outside the gene matches. The CDR3 length is 15 residues. Per the germline V gene, CDR1 is LNHDA and CDR2 is SQIVND (reference sequence).

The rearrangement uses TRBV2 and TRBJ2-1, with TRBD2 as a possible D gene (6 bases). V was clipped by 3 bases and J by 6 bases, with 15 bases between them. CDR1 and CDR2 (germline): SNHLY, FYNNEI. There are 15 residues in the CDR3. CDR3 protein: CASSDPGAAFNEQFF. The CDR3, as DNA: TGTGCCAGCAGTGATCCGGGAGCGGCCTTCAATGAGCAGTTCTTC.

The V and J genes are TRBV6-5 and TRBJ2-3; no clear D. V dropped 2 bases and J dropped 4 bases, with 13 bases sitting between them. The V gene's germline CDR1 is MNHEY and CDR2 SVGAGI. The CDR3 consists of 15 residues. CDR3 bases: TGTGCCAGCAGTTACCGGGTGTCTGTCGCAGATACGCAGTATTTT. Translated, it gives CASSYRVSVADTQYF.

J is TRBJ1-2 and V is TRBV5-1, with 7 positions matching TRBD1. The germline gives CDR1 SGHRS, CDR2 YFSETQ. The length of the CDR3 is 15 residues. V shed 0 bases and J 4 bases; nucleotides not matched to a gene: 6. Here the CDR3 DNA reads TGCGCCAGCAGCTTGGGGACAGGCACAAGCTATGGCTACACCTTC. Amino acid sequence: CASSLGTGTSYGYTF.

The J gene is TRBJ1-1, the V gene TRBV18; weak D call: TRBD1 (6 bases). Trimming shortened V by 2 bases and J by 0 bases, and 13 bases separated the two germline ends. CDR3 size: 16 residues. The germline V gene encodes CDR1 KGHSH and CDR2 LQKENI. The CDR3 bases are TGTGCCAGCTCACCATATGGGCAGGGGATGAACACTGAAGCTTTCTTT. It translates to CASSPYGQGMNTEAFF.

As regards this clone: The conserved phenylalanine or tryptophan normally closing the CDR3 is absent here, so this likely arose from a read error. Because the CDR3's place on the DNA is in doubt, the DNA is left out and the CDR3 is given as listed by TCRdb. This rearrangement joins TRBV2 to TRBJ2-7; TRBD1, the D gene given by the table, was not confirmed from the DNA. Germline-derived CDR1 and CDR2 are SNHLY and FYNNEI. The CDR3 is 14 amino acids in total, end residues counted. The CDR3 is CASRDRESAKSTFI.

For the CDR3, the DNA is TGTGCCAGCAGCGACACAGATACGCAGTATTTT. It codes for CASSDTDTQYF. The chain employs TRBV7-9 and TRBJ2-3; unclear D gene. The CDR3 consists of 11 residues. Trimming stripped 5 bases from V and 2 bases from J, with 2 bases between. Germline loops: CDR1 SEHNR, CDR2 FQNEAQ (reference sequence).

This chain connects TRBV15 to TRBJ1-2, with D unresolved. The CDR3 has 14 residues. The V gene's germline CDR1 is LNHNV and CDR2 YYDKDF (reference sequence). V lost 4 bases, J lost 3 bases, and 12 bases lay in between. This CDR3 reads CATSTDRRDYGYTF. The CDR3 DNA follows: TGTGCCACCAGCACCGACCGGCGGGACTATGGCTACACCTTC.

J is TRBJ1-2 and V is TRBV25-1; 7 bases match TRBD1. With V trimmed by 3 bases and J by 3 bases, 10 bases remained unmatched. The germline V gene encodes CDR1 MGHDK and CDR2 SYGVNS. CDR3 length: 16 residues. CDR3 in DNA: TGTGCCAGCAGTGAGGCCCGGACAGGTAGAGACTATGGCTACACCTTC. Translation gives CASSEARTGRDYGYTF.